This TCR beta chain was documented in a study of T cells after yellow fever vaccination. Across the study: When fractions had low cell numbers, they were prepared with SMART-Seq v4 Ultra Low Input.

This clonotype was counted between two and nine times. The antigen remains unidentified. MiXCR was run by TCRdb on the 5' RACE reads, yielding one entry per CDR3 protein. The sample contains 200,000 to 300,000 distinct CDR3 sequences, about 7% of which appear only once. The V end lost 4 bases, the J end lost 4 bases, and 16 bases lay between the germline ends. Germline V gives CDR1 SGHNT, CDR2 YYREEE (reference sequence). The CDR3 has 15 amino acids. Study-level results: Reappearance after the booster was observed for most primary-vaccination clones (roughly 97% CD4, over 75% CD8).

The clonotype originates from a man in his thirties or forties who received the YFV17D yellow fever vaccine. Sequencing used CD4+ T cells sorted from PBMCs, obtained on the day of the yellow fever booster vaccination. V is TRBV5-4 and J is TRBJ2-3; possibly TRBD1 for D (7 bases). The CDR3 reads CASSAGTVAADTQYF. DNA of the CDR3: TGTGCCAGCAGCGCGGGGACAGTCGCTGCAGATACGCAGTATTTT.